The following is a TCR beta chain sequence with its context. Antigen specificity is unknown. Using immunoSEQ multiplex PCR, the repertoire was profiled, and TCRdb retains in-frame clones only, with some absent. The sample contains 50,000 to 65,000 clones, more than 75% of which appear only once. The record originates from a study of OX40 agonist ivuxolimab in advanced cancers. Study-wide background: Ivuxolimab is a fully human IgG2 antibody that activates OX40 (CD134). A mean age of approximately 64 years, range roughly 20 to 80, was recorded, and more than 80% were male. Findings and limits, study-wide: Blood T cells, both CD4+ and CD8+, expanded clonally by week 6 at 0.1 to 3.0 mg/kg.

CDR3 size: 12 residues. With 3 bases removed from V and 1 base from J, the gap between germline ends came to 5 bases. CDR1 is SQVTM, CDR2 ANQGSEA, per germline. This clonotype originated in an adult with an advanced solid tumor such as melanoma, head and neck, liver or kidney cancer. This specimen consisted of CD4+ or CD8+ T cells sorted from blood, obtained in a trial of the OX40 agonist ivuxolimab. This sequence joins TRBV29-1 and TRBJ2-3; D ambiguous. CDR3 bases: TGCAGCGTTGAGAAGGGCACAGATACGCAGTATTTT. Encoded protein: CSVEKGTDTQYF.